Following are 9 T cell receptor beta chains from one sample sequenced in a study of response to subunit inactivated influenza vaccine. TCRdb reprocessed the RT-PCR reads via MiXCR and lists one record per CDR3 protein. This sample has about 160,000 distinct CDR3 sequences; 11% occur once, and the top ten carry roughly an eighth. This specimen was non-naive T cells sorted from PBMCs, taken more than 35 days after vaccination. These TCRs come from a man in his forties or fifties who received an inactivated influenza vaccine.

The chain uses TRBV9 and TRBJ2-2, with 9 bases fitting TRBD2. The junction had 8 bases not matched to a gene; V was cut back by 3 bases and J by 5 bases. Germline CDR1 is SGDLS and CDR2 is YYNGEE. The CDR3 spans 16 residues. Written as DNA, the CDR3 is TGTGCCAGCAGCGCTCTACTAGCGGGCGGAACCGGGGAGCTGTTTTTT. Translating it yields CASSALLAGGTGELFF.

This clonotype was picked up a small number of times. The chain uses TRBV6-4 and TRBJ1-5, with no clear D. Trimming removed 2 bases at V and 2 bases at J, with 4 bases between. The CDR3 totals 13 residues. CDR1 MRHNA and CDR2 SNTAGT come from the germline V gene. The DNA for the CDR3 is TGTGCCAGCAGTGACGGAGGCAATCAGCCCCAGCATTTT. Translating it yields CASSDGGNQPQHF.

This clonotype has ten or more counts. The V and J genes are TRBV2 and TRBJ2-1; 9 bases align to TRBD1. The CDR3 runs 11 residues. CDR1 is SNHLY and CDR2 is FYNNEI in the germline V gene. J gave up 15 bases and V 2 bases, and 2 bases lay outside the gene matches. Here the CDR3 DNA reads TGTGCCAGCAGTGAAAGGGACAGGGTGTTCTTC. Its translation is CASSERDRVFF.

As concerns this clonotype: A much larger clonotype is one base distant, so this may be a read error. The rearrangement links TRBV12-3 or TRBV12-4 to TRBJ2-1, with TRBD1 matching over 10 bases. The CDR3 runs 15 residues. The DNA for the CDR3 is TGTGCCAGCCGTCAGACAGGGGGCCAGTACAAAGAGCAGTTCTTC. Residues: CASRQTGGQYKEQFF.

This clonotype was found many times. This chain connects TRBV5-6 to TRBJ1-6; D ambiguous. Germline-derived CDR1 and CDR2 are SGHDT and YYEEEE. V lost 2 bases and J 9 bases, leaving 12 bases between the germline ends. The CDR3 runs to 14 residues. In DNA form, the CDR3 reads TGTGCCAGCAGCTTACTGGGAATGGGTTCACCCCTCCACTTT. Translating gives CASSLLGMGSPLHF.

The chain's CDR3 is CASSTQGTDTQYF. CDR3 sequence (DNA): TGTGCCAGCAGCACCCAGGGAACAGATACGCAGTATTTT. This chain connects TRBV9 to TRBJ2-3; TRBD1 is a possible D gene (5 bases). This CDR3 spans 13 amino acids. The germline gives CDR1 SGDLS, CDR2 YYNGEE. With 4 bases removed from V and 3 bases from J, the gap between germline ends came to 9 bases.

This clonotype was counted a few times. V and J are TRBV5-6 and TRBJ2-7; no reliable D call. Germline lookup yields CDR1 SGHDT and CDR2 YYEEEE. Trimming pared 3 bases from V and 4 bases from J, leaving 17 bases between. The CDR3 is 15 residues long. CDR3 DNA: TGTGCCAGCAGCTCGGTGGGAAGGCCCCAATACGAGCAGTACTTC. It specifies CASSSVGRPQYEQYF. Complete variable domain (other parts from reference TRBV5-6 and TRBJ2-7): DAGVTQSPTHLIKTRGQQVTLRCSPKSGHDTVSWYQQALGQGPQFIFQYYEEEERQRGNFPDRFSGHQFPNYSSELNVNALLLGDSALYLCASSSVGRPQYEQYFGPGTRLTVT.

The chain recombines TRBV19 with TRBJ1-2; tentative D call: TRBD1 (5 bases). Germline CDR1 is LNHDA and CDR2 is SQIVND (reference sequence). V shed 0 bases and J shed 4 bases, with 9 bases lying between them. This CDR3 spans 14 amino acids. The CDR3 spells CASSIERQTYGYTF. The CDR3 DNA reads TGTGCCAGTAGTATAGAGCGACAGACCTATGGCTACACCTTC.

The chain combines TRBV4-2 with TRBJ2-7; D ambiguous. Trimming removed 0 bases at V and 4 bases at J, with 22 bases between. CDR3 length equals 18 residues. Germline CDR1 is LGHNA and CDR2 is YNFKEQ. CDR3 DNA sequence: TGTGCCAGCAGCCAAGATCGGAGAGGTCACGACCTTGCGTACGAGCAGTACTTC. Protein sequence: CASSQDRRGHDLAYEQYF.